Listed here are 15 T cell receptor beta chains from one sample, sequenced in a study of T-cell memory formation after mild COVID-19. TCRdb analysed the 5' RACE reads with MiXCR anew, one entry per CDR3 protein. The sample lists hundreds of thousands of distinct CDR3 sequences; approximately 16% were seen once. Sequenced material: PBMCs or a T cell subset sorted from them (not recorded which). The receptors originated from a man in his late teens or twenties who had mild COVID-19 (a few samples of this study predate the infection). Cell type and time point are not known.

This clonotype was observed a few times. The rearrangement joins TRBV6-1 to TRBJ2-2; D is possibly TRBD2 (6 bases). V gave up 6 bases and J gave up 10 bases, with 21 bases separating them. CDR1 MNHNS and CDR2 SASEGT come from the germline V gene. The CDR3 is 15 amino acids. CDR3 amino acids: CASRGRDSALEELFF. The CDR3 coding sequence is TGTGCCAGCAGAGGCAGGGACTCAGCGTTGGAGGAGCTGTTTTTT.

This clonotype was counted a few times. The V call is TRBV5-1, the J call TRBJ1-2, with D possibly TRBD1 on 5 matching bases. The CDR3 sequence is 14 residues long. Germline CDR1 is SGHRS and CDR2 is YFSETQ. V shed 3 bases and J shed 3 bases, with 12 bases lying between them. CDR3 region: CASSSGRGDYGYTF. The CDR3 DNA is TGCGCCAGCAGCTCGGGACGGGGGGACTATGGCTACACCTTC.

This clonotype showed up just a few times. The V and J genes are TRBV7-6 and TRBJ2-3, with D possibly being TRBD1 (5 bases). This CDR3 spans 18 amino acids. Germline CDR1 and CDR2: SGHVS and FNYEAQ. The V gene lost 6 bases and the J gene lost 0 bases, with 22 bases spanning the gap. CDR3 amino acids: CASRQSYKGKASTDTQYF. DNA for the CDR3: TGTGCCAGCAGACAGTCTTATAAGGGGAAGGCTAGCACAGATACGCAGTATTTT.

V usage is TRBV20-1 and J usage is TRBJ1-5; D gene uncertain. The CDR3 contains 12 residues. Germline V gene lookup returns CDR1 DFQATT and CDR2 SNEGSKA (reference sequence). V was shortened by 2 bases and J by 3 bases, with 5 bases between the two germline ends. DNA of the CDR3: TGCAGTGCTAGACAGGCCAATCAGCCCCAGCATTTT. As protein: CSARQANQPQHF.

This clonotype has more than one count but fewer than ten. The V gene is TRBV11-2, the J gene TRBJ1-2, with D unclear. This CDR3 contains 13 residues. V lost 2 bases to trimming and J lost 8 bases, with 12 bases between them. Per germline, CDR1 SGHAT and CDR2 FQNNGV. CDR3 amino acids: CASSLPGTKGYTF. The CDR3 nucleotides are TGTGCCAGCAGCTTACCAGGAACGAAAGGCTACACCTTC.

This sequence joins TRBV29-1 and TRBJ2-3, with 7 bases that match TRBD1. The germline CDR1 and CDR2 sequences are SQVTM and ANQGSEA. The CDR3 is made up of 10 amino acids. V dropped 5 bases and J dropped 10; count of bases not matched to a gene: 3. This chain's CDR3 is CSVHGQAQYF. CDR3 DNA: TGCAGCGTTCACGGACAGGCGCAGTATTTT.

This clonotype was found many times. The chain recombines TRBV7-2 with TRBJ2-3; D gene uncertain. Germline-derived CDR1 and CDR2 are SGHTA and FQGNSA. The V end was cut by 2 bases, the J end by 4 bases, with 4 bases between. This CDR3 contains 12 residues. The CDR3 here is CASSLRADTQYF. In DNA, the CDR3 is TGTGCCAGCAGCTTACGGGCAGATACGCAGTATTTT.

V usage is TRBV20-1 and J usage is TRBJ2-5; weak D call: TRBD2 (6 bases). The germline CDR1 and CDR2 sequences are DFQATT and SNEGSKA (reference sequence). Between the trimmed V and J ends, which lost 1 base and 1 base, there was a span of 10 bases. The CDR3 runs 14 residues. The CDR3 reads CSARAPGVQETQYF. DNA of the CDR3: TGCAGTGCTAGAGCCCCGGGGGTCCAAGAGACCCAGTACTTC.

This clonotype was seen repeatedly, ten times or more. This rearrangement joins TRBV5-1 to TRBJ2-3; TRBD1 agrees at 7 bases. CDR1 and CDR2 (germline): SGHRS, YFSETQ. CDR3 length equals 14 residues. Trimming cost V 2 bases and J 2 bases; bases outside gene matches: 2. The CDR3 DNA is TGCGCCAGCAGCTTTGGACAGGACACAGATACGCAGTATTTT. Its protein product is CASSFGQDTDTQYF.

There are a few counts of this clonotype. CDR3 sequence reads: CASRLAGSLPAQYF. The CDR3 bases are TGTGCCAGCAGACTAGCGGGGTCCCTTCCGGCCCAGTACTTC. The chain joins TRBV6-2 or TRBV6-3 to TRBJ2-5; TRBD2 matches 10 bases. This CDR3 has 14 residues. The V segment lost 6 bases and the J segment 9 bases; nucleotides outside the gene matches: 10. The V gene's germline CDR1 is MNHEY and CDR2 SVGEGT.

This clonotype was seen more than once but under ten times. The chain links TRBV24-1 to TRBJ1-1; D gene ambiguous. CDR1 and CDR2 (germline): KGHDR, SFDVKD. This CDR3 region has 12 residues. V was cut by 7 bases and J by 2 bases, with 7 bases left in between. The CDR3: CATRGTNTEAFF. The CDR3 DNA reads TGTGCCACCAGGGGTACAAACACTGAAGCTTTCTTT.

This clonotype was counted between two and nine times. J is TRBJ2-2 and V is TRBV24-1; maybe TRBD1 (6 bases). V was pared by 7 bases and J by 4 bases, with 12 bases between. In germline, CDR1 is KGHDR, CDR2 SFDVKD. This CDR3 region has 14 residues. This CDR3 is CATRRLDSTGELFF. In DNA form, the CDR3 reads TGTGCCACCAGGAGACTGGACAGCACCGGGGAGCTGTTTTTT.

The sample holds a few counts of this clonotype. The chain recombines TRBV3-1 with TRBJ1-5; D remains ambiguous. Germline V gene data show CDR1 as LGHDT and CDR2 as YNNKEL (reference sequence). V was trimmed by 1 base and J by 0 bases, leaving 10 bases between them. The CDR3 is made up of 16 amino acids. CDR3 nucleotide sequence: TGTGCCAGCAGCCAAGGTTCGAGGGCTAGCAATCAGCCCCAGCATTTT. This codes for CASSQGSRASNQPQHF.

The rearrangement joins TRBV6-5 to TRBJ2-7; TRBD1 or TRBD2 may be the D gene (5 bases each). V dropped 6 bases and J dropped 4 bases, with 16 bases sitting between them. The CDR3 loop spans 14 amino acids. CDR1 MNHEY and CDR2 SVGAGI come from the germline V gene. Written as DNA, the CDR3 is TGTGCCAGCAGCCGGGACCCGACCTCATACGAGCAGTACTTC. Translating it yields CASSRDPTSYEQYF.

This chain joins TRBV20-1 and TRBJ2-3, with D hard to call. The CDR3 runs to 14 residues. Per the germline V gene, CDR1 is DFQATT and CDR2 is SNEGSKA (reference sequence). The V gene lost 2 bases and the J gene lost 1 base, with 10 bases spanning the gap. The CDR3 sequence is CSARLTARTDTQYF. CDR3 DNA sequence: TGCAGTGCTAGACTTACCGCACGCACAGATACGCAGTATTTT.